These 29 T cell receptor beta chains were sequenced from one sample in a study of CD8 T cells in ankylosing spondylitis. Findings and caveats of the study: A motif in TCR beta, a set of under ten highly homologous variants, appeared characteristic of ankylosing spondylitis blood.

In TCRdb, the 5' RACE reads were re-called with MiXCR into one record per CDR3 protein. Of under 550,000 distinct CDR3 sequences listed, roughly 26% are singletons. Their cognate antigens are unknown. The specimen sequenced was blood, either unsorted or a sorted T cell fraction (not recorded which). Receptors originate from a male donor with ankylosing spondylitis.

This clonotype was counted a few times. The chain is built from TRBV19 and TRBJ2-2; D remains ambiguous. CDR1 LNHDA and CDR2 SQIVND come from the germline V gene (reference sequence). CDR3 length: 14 residues. Trimming removed 6 bases at V and 8 bases at J, with 16 bases between. This CDR3 reads CASSDLGVVGELFF. The CDR3 DNA is TGTGCCAGTAGCGACTTAGGAGTTGTTGGGGAGCTGTTTTTT.

This clonotype showed up just a few times. This chain joins TRBV5-1 and TRBJ2-6; 9 nucleotides match TRBD1. With V trimmed by 2 bases and J by 4 bases, 4 bases remained unmatched. Germline V lookup: CDR1 SGHRS, CDR2 YFSETQ. The CDR3 length is 16 residues. CDR3 nucleotide sequence: TGCGCCAGCAGCTTACAGGGGGCGCGAGGGGCCAACGTCCTGACTTTC. It specifies CASSLQGARGANVLTF. Combining the CDR3 with reference TRBV5-1 and TRBJ2-6 gives the whole variable domain KAGVTQTPRYLIKTRGQQVTLSCSPISGHRSVSWYQQTPGQGLQFLFEYFSETQRNKGNFPGRFSGRQFSNSRSEMNVSTLELGDSALYLCASSLQGARGANVLTFGAGSRLTVL.

V gene TRBV12-3 or TRBV12-4 combines with J gene TRBJ2-5, with TRBD2 as a possible D gene (5 bases). Trimming left V 5 bases short and J 0 bases short, with 7 bases between. The CDR3 runs to 13 residues. This CDR3 is CASSTTNQETQYF. The CDR3 DNA follows: TGTGCCAGCAGTACGACTAACCAAGAGACCCAGTACTTC.

This clonotype turned up a few times. V is TRBV21-1 and J is TRBJ1-5; the table's D gene call, TRBD1, was not cross checked with the DNA. TRBV21-1 is described as a pseudogene. This CDR3 contains 16 residues. The CDR3 nucleotides read TGTGCCAGCAGCAGAAGGGGACATGGCAGCAATCAGCCCCAGCATTTT. Residues: CASSRRGHGSNQPQHF.

This sequence joins TRBV6-2 or TRBV6-3 and TRBJ1-5; unclear D gene. V was clipped by 4 bases and J by 4 bases, with 11 bases between them. The CDR3 runs 14 residues. The V gene's germline CDR1 is MNHEY and CDR2 SVGEGT. The CDR3 nucleotides read TGTGCCAGCAGTTCGGGCGAACGGAATCAGCCCCAGCATTTT. Translation: CASSSGERNQPQHF.

This clonotype was seen ten or more times. The chain employs TRBV5-1 and TRBJ1-5, with a weak D call TRBD1 (5 bases). Germline values: CDR1 SGHRS, CDR2 YFSETQ. Trimming stripped 4 bases from V and 5 bases from J, with 13 bases between. The CDR3 extends over 14 amino acids. CDR3 in amino acids: CASSPDSSYQPQHF. DNA for the CDR3: TGCGCCAGCAGCCCCGACAGCTCCTATCAGCCCCAGCATTTT.

This rearrangement joins TRBV15 to TRBJ1-5; no firm D call. V lost 0 bases to trimming and J lost 5 bases, with 8 bases between them. Germline assignment: CDR1 LNHNV and CDR2 YYDKDF (reference sequence). The CDR3 totals 14 residues. CDR3 sequence: CATSRDPGHQPQHF. The CDR3 coding sequence is TGTGCCACCAGCAGAGATCCAGGCCATCAGCCCCAGCATTTT. Filled out from reference TRBV15 and TRBJ1-5, the complete variable domain reads DAMVIQNPRYQVTQFGKPVTLSCSQTLNHNVMYWYQQKSSQAPKLLFHYYDKDFNNEADTPDNFQSRRPNTSFCFLDIRSPGLGDTAMYLCATSRDPGHQPQHFGDGTRLSIL.

This clonotype turned up a few times. The chain carries TRBV7-2 and TRBJ2-1; TRBD2 matches 14 bases. The CDR3 totals 16 residues. V shed 1 base and J 6 bases; nucleotides not matched to a gene: 2. Germline V gene sequence: CDR1 SGHTA, CDR2 FQGNSA. CDR3 residues: CASSLEGTSGSNEQFF. CDR3 sequence (DNA): TGTGCCAGCAGCTTAGAAGGGACTAGCGGGAGCAATGAGCAGTTCTTC.

This clonotype was picked up a small number of times. J is TRBJ1-1 and V is TRBV27; a weak D match, TRBD1 (5 bases). Trimming took 5 bases from V and 4 from J, leaving 11 bases between them. Germline loops: CDR1 MNHEY, CDR2 SMNVEV (reference sequence). The CDR3 is made up of 13 amino acids. DNA of the CDR3: TGTGCCAGCAGTCTAATCCAGGGCACTGAAGCTTTCTTT. Its protein product is CASSLIQGTEAFF.

The rearrangement links TRBV11-3 to TRBJ2-5, with D unresolved. CDR1 and CDR2 from the germline V gene are SGHNT and YENEEA. CDR3 length: 14 residues. With 1 base removed from V and 3 bases from J, the gap between germline ends came to 9 bases. In DNA, the CDR3 is TGTGCCAGCAGCTTAGGGTTGGTGGAAGAGACCCAGTACTTC. Translated, it gives CASSLGLVEETQYF.

This clonotype has a handful of counts. The V gene is TRBV5-1, the J gene TRBJ2-2, with D perhaps assigned TRBD1 or TRBD2 (5 bases each). The germline gives CDR1 SGHRS, CDR2 YFSETQ. CDR3 length: 14 residues. Trimming removed 0 bases from V and 4 bases from J, with 7 bases in between. CDR3 amino acids: CASSLVGVTGELFF. The CDR3 region has the DNA TGCGCCAGCAGCTTGGTGGGGGTCACCGGGGAGCTGTTTTTT.

The J gene is TRBJ2-7, the V gene TRBV10-3, with 7 bases identical to TRBD2. Germline lookup yields CDR1 ENHRY and CDR2 SYGVKD. Losses at the gene ends were 1 base for V and 4 bases for J; bases not matched to a gene: 4. There are 14 residues in the CDR3. The CDR3 loop reads CAISEWGGKYEQYF. The DNA of the CDR3 is TGTGCCATCAGTGAGTGGGGGGGGAAATACGAGCAGTACTTC.

This clonotype was seen just once. The chain's CDR3 is CSGLRGYQETQYF. CDR3 bases: TGCAGTGGTCTCCGGGGCTACCAAGAGACCCAGTACTTC. This rearrangement joins TRBV20-1 to TRBJ2-5; the D gene could be TRBD1 or TRBD2 (5 bases each). Trimming took off 7 bases at V and 0 bases at J, with 12 bases between the two ends. CDR3 length equals 13 residues. CDR1 is DFQATT, CDR2 SNEGSKA, per germline (reference sequence).

The V gene is TRBV19, the J gene TRBJ2-1; D gene uncertain. The CDR3 length is 19 residues. The germline CDR1 and CDR2 sequences are LNHDA and SQIVND (reference sequence). The V end was cut by 10 bases, the J end by 7 bases, with 35 bases between. This chain's CDR3 is CATDSGPMMRPSRPNEQFF. For the CDR3, the DNA is TGTGCCACCGATTCTGGCCCGATGATGAGGCCCTCCCGCCCTAATGAGCAGTTCTTC. Drawing the rest from reference TRBV19 and TRBJ2-1, the complete variable domain is DGGITQSPKYLFRKEGQNVTLSCEQNLNHDAMYWYRQDPGQGLRLIYYSQIVNDFQKGDIAEGYSVSREKKESFPLTVTSAQKNPTAFYLCATDSGPMMRPSRPNEQFFGPGTRLTVL.

This clonotype was detected only a few times. The genes are TRBV11-2 and TRBJ2-5; weak D call: TRBD2 (5 bases). The CDR3 covers 15 residues. Trimming cost V 1 base and J 5 bases, with 14 bases left between them. Looked up from germline, CDR1 is SGHAT and CDR2 is FQNNGV. The CDR3 bases are TGTGCCAGCAGCTTAGGGGAGTTCGTGGAGGAGACCCAGTACTTC. Residues: CASSLGEFVEETQYF. The variable domain in full, with the rest retrieved from reference TRBV11-2 and TRBJ2-5, is EAGVAQSPRYKIIEKRQSVAFWCNPISGHATLYWYQQILGQGPKLLIQFQNNGVVDDSQLPKDRFSAERLKGVDSTLKIQPAKLEDSAVYLCASSLGEFVEETQYFGPGTRLLVL.

This clonotype was recorded once. The chain carries TRBV15 and TRBJ1-2; the D is unclear. The CDR3 runs 15 residues. Germline V gene data show CDR1 as LNHNV and CDR2 as YYDKDF (reference sequence). The V end was cut by 0 bases, the J end by 2 bases, with 10 bases between. CDR3: CATSRDAAGNYGYTF. DNA of the CDR3: TGTGCCACCAGCAGAGATGCGGCGGGGAACTATGGCTACACCTTC. The complete variable domain, with remaining parts taken from reference TRBV15 and TRBJ1-2, reads DAMVIQNPRYQVTQFGKPVTLSCSQTLNHNVMYWYQQKSSQAPKLLFHYYDKDFNNEADTPDNFQSRRPNTSFCFLDIRSPGLGDTAMYLCATSRDAAGNYGYTFGSGTRLTVV.

The rearrangement uses TRBV21-1 and TRBJ2-5; TRBD2, the D gene given by the table, was not confirmed from the DNA. TRBV21-1 is a known pseudogene. The CDR3 is 16 amino acids. This CDR3 is CASSKGLAGVQETQYF. CDR3 nucleotide sequence: TGTGCCAGCAGCAAGGGACTAGCGGGAGTTCAGGAGACCCAGTACTTC.

The chain recombines TRBV11-2 with TRBJ2-7, with D uncertain. The ends were cut back, 5 bases at V and 2 bases at J, with 10 bases in the middle. The CDR3 is 13 amino acids. Germline V gives CDR1 SGHAT, CDR2 FQNNGV. Written as DNA, the CDR3 is TGTGCCAGCAGCCTGTTATCGCCCTACGAGCAGTACTTC. It specifies CASSLLSPYEQYF.

This chain uses TRBV20-1 with TRBJ1-5; no clear D gene. The germline CDR1 and CDR2 sequences are DFQATT and SNEGSKA (reference sequence). The V gene lost 2 bases and the J gene lost 4 bases, with 15 bases spanning the gap. The CDR3 is made up of 15 amino acids. In nucleotides, the CDR3 is TGCAGTGCTAGACTTCCGGGGATGGTGAATCAGCCCCAGCATTTT. Its protein is CSARLPGMVNQPQHF.

The chain employs TRBV20-1 and TRBJ1-2; D is perhaps TRBD1 (5 bases). CDR3 length: 13 amino acids. The V gene lost 5 bases and the J gene lost 3 bases, with 13 bases spanning the gap. Germline V gene data show CDR1 as DFQATT and CDR2 as SNEGSKA (reference sequence). In DNA form, the CDR3 reads TGCAGTGCTGGGGTAGGGGCGGACTATGGCTACACCTTC. This codes for CSAGVGADYGYTF.

V and J are TRBV10-3 and TRBJ1-1, with 10 bases fitting TRBD1. J gave up 4 bases and V 8 bases, and 16 bases lay outside the gene matches. There are 17 residues in the CDR3. CDR1 is ENHRY, CDR2 SYGVKD, per germline. Here the CDR3 reads CAIRDRGLLSRGTEAFF. CDR3 in DNA: TGTGCCATCCGGGACAGGGGCCTTTTATCCCGGGGCACTGAAGCTTTCTTT.

This clonotype turned up a few times. V and J are TRBV5-1 and TRBJ2-3; 14 nucleotides line up with TRBD2. The CDR3 has 15 residues. CDR1 is SGHRS and CDR2 is YFSETQ in the germline V gene. Trimming took 4 bases from V and 6 from J; bases not matched to a gene: 4. For the CDR3, the DNA is TGCGCCAGCAGCGGGGGACTAGCGGGAGAGGATACGCAGTATTTT. Translating gives CASSGGLAGEDTQYF.

The chain uses TRBV2 and TRBJ2-3, with 9 nucleotides matching TRBD2. J gave up 4 bases and V 4 bases, and 6 bases lay outside the gene matches. This CDR3 has 15 residues. Germline V gene data show CDR1 as SNHLY and CDR2 as FYNNEI. The CDR3 DNA sequence: TGTGCCAGCAGTGTAGGAGCGGGAGGTGCAGATACGCAGTATTTT. It codes for CASSVGAGGADTQYF.

This clonotype has only a few counts. The V call is TRBV5-1, the J call TRBJ2-7; 10 nucleotides match TRBD2. This CDR3 is built from 17 residues. V shed 0 bases and J 7 bases; nucleotides not matched to a gene: 13. Germline values: CDR1 SGHRS, CDR2 YFSETQ. CDR3 residues: CASSLGLAGAFLQEQYV. CDR3 DNA sequence: TGCGCCAGCAGCTTGGGGCTAGCGGGAGCATTTCTACAGGAGCAGTACGTC.

The chain recombines TRBV7-8 with TRBJ2-7; 7 nucleotides match TRBD1. The CDR3 extends over 15 amino acids. V was pared by 5 bases and J by 0 bases, with 7 bases of the junction left unmatched. From germline, CDR1 is SGHVS and CDR2 FQNEAQ. The CDR3 is CASSVQGQSSYEQYV. The CDR3 DNA reads as TGTGCCAGCAGCGTACAGGGACAGAGCTCCTACGAGCAGTACGTC.

The V and J genes are TRBV7-6 and TRBJ1-1; TRBD1 is a possible D gene (5 bases). Germline CDR1 and CDR2: SGHVS and FNYEAQ. With 5 bases removed from V and 6 bases from J, the gap between germline ends came to 13 bases. This CDR3 comprises 13 residues. In nucleotides, the CDR3 is TGTGCCAGCAGCCAAATCCGGGACGCTGAAGCTTTCTTT. This sequence encodes CASSQIRDAEAFF.

The chain uses TRBV5-1 and TRBJ1-4; perhaps TRBD1 as D (5 bases). V was pared by 7 bases and J by 0 bases, with 16 bases between. The CDR3 is 16 residues long. Germline lookup yields CDR1 SGHRS and CDR2 YFSETQ. The CDR3 is CASARDPVATNEKLFF. The CDR3 DNA is TGCGCCAGCGCGAGGGACCCAGTTGCAACTAATGAAAAACTGTTTTTT. Based on the CDR3 plus reference TRBV5-1 and TRBJ1-4, the full variable domain is KAGVTQTPRYLIKTRGQQVTLSCSPISGHRSVSWYQQTPGQGLQFLFEYFSETQRNKGNFPGRFSGRQFSNSRSEMNVSTLELGDSALYLCASARDPVATNEKLFFGSGTQLSVL.

The chain is built from TRBV5-1 and TRBJ1-1; perhaps TRBD1 as D (6 bases). The CDR3 has 13 amino acids. Germline CDR1 is SGHRS and CDR2 is YFSETQ. The V end lost 0 bases, the J end lost 7 bases, and 10 bases lay between the germline ends. The CDR3 bases are TGCGCCAGCAGCTTGGAGGGGGATGATGAAGCTTTCTTT. Protein sequence: CASSLEGDDEAFF.

This clonotype was seen a single time. This chain uses TRBV18 with TRBJ2-3; D might be TRBD2 (5 bases). CDR3 length: 15 amino acids. Per the germline V gene, CDR1 is KGHSH and CDR2 is LQKENI. Trimming took 3 bases from V and 0 from J, leaving 10 bases between them. The CDR3 DNA sequence: TGTGCCAGCTCACCTACCCGGACTAGCACAGATACGCAGTATTTT. Translated: CASSPTRTSTDTQYF.